Below are 30 T cell receptor beta chains sequenced from a single sample in a study of Ad26.COV2.S vaccination and SARS-CoV-2 variants (dated by TCRdb to about 2021). The library was generated by the immunoSEQ multiplex PCR assay. TCRdb took this table from immuneACCESS and kept in-frame rearrangements with V and J called. Such tables lack part of the clones; where checked against another copy, unresolved V genes explain under half of the gap, and the rest is unexplained. The sample table shows around 450,000 clones, and 85% to 90% are seen once. Approximately 2.5% of the sample belongs to the ten largest clones. Reading the label with the study, this specimen's treatment or condition is: approximately 18 received Ad26.COV2.S at low or high dose, single or two shots; five or six received placebo; per-sample allocation not given. Repertoires of vaccine and placebo recipients were sequenced from samples collected on day 63 after the first injection.

The source was peripheral blood, collected in a trial of Ad26.COV2.S vaccine versus placebo. All receptors come from a person aged 18-65 years who received the Ad26.COV2.S COVID-19 vaccine or a placebo.

The chain has TRBV3-1 (or the pseudogene TRBV3-2) and TRBJ1-2, with a possible D match to TRBD1 (5 bases). Trimming stripped 3 bases from V and 3 bases from J, with 8 bases between. The CDR3 contains 13 residues. Germline CDR1 LGHDT, CDR2 YNNKEL (reference sequence). The CDR3 sequence: CASSHGGDYGYTF. For the CDR3, the DNA is TGTGCCAGCAGCCACGGGGGAGACTATGGCTACACCTTC.

With regard to this clone: The junction and the germline gene differ at one end; a read error may be behind it. The rearrangement uses TRBV10-2 and TRBJ2-1; TRBD2 might be the D (6 bases). Germline CDR1 is WSHSY and CDR2 is SAAADI. This CDR3 has 18 amino acids. CDR3 protein: CASTEDRPSERSYNEQFF. In DNA form, the CDR3 reads TGCGCCAGCACTGAGGACCGCCCTAGCGAGAGGTCCTACAATGAGCAGTTCTTC.

This clone is a singleton in its sample. V is TRBV5-1 and J is TRBJ1-1; no reliable D call. V lost 5 bases and J 2 bases, leaving 10 bases between the germline ends. Germline loops: CDR1 SGHRS, CDR2 YFSETQ. The CDR3 extends over 13 amino acids. The CDR3 reads CASRPTINTEAFF. For the CDR3, the DNA is TGCGCCAGCAGACCTACCATAAACACTGAAGCTTTCTTT.

The chain joins TRBV28 to TRBJ1-1, with 7 nucleotides matching TRBD1. Per the germline V gene, CDR1 is MDHEN and CDR2 is SYDVKM. V shed 3 bases and J 2 bases; nucleotides not matched to a gene: 6. The CDR3 is made up of 15 amino acids. In nucleotides, the CDR3 is TGTGCCAGCAGTTTCTTAGGGGGCCTAAACACTGAAGCTTTCTTT. This codes for CASSFLGGLNTEAFF. Together with reference TRBV28 and TRBJ1-1, the CDR3 gives the full variable domain: DVKVTQSSRYLVKRTGEKVFLECVQDMDHENMFWYRQDPGLGLRLIYFSYDVKMKEKGDIPEGYSVSREKKERFSLILESASTNQTSMYLCASSFLGGLNTEAFFGQGTRLTVV.

In DNA form, the CDR3 reads TGTGCCAGCAGCTTACGGCAACCCCTCAACTATGGCTACACCTTC. Translated, it gives CASSLRQPLNYGYTF. The J gene is TRBJ1-2, the V gene TRBV7-2; D uncertain. The CDR3 contains 15 residues. V was pared by 2 bases and J by 2 bases, with 12 bases between. Germline CDR1 is SGHTA and CDR2 is FQGNSA. Supplemented by reference TRBV7-2 and TRBJ1-2, the full variable domain reads GAGVSQSPSNKVTEKGKDVELRCDPISGHTALYWYRQSLGQGLEFLIYFQGNSAPDKSGLPSDRFSAERTGGSVSTLTIQRTQQEDSAVYLCASSLRQPLNYGYTFGSGTRLTVV.

The chain links TRBV18 to TRBJ2-5; 7 bases map to TRBD2. J lost 2 bases, V lost 2 bases, and 5 bases had no gene match. The CDR3 length is 15 residues. Germline V gene sequence: CDR1 KGHSH, CDR2 LQKENI. The CDR3 DNA reads TGTGCCAGCTCACCAATAATCGGGGGGCAAGAGACCCAGTACTTC. Translating gives CASSPIIGGQETQYF.

Only one count was recorded for this clone. The gene calls are TRBV7-9 and TRBJ1-6; TRBD1 aligns across 10 bases. CDR3 length equals 18 residues. CDR1 is SEHNR, CDR2 FQNEAQ, per germline (reference sequence). Trimming at V came to 4 bases and at J to 4 bases, leaving 10 bases not matched to a gene. CDR3: CASSSGTGVSLYNSPLHF. CDR3 nucleotides: TGTGCCAGCAGCTCCGGGACAGGGGTATCCTTATATAATTCACCCCTCCACTTT.

In DNA, the CDR3 is TGTGCCAGCTCACCATGGGGGAGCTCCTATAATTCACCCCTCCACTTT. Translation gives CASSPWGSSYNSPLHF. The genes are TRBV18 and TRBJ1-6; maybe TRBD1 (5 bases). The length of the CDR3 is 16 residues. Germline V CDR1 and CDR2: KGHSH, LQKENI. V lost 2 bases and J 0 bases, leaving 8 bases between the germline ends.

The rearrangement links TRBV2 to TRBJ1-5; D not resolved. The CDR3 is 14 residues long. V was pared by 3 bases and J by 4 bases, with 10 bases between. Germline V gene data show CDR1 as SNHLY and CDR2 as FYNNEI. The chain's CDR3 is CASSDGLANQPQHF. CDR3 DNA: TGTGCCAGCAGTGACGGACTAGCGAATCAGCCCCAGCATTTT.

V gene TRBV7-9 combines with J gene TRBJ2-2, with D possibly matching TRBD1 (5 bases). V was shortened by 4 bases and J by 2 bases, with 8 bases between the two germline ends. The CDR3 length is 14 residues. CDR1 SEHNR and CDR2 FQNEAQ come from the germline V gene (reference sequence). The CDR3 nucleotides are TGTGCCAGCAGCTCTGACAGTAACACCGGGGAGCTGTTTTTT. Translation: CASSSDSNTGELFF.

The rearrangement links TRBV18 to TRBJ2-7; 11 bases fit TRBD2. Trimming at V came to 1 base and at J to 6 bases, leaving 11 bases not matched to a gene. CDR1 is KGHSH and CDR2 is LQKENI in the germline V gene. The CDR3 is 17 residues long. The CDR3 reads CASSPRRLAGSLGEQYF. The CDR3 nucleotides read TGTGCCAGCTCACCACGGCGACTAGCGGGGTCCTTGGGCGAGCAGTACTTC. Combining the CDR3 with reference TRBV18 and TRBJ2-7 gives the whole variable domain NAGVMQNPRHLVRRRGQEARLRCSPMKGHSHVYWYRQLPEEGLKFMVYLQKENIIDESGMPKERFSAEFPKEGPSILRIQQVVRGDSAAYFCASSPRRLAGSLGEQYFGPGTRLTVT.

The chain couples TRBV19 to TRBJ1-4; no firm D call. Germline V lookup: CDR1 LNHDA, CDR2 SQIVND (reference sequence). This CDR3 has 12 residues. Trimming stripped 9 bases from V and 5 bases from J, with 10 bases between. CDR3 loop: CASTVGNEKLFF. The CDR3, as DNA: TGTGCCAGCACAGTAGGGAATGAAAAACTGTTTTTT. The full variable domain, in which reference TRBV19 and TRBJ1-4 provide the parts outside the CDR3, is DGGITQSPKYLFRKEGQNVTLSCEQNLNHDAMYWYRQDPGQGLRLIYYSQIVNDFQKGDIAEGYSVSREKKESFPLTVTSAQKNPTAFYLCASTVGNEKLFFGSGTQLSVL.

CDR3 nucleotide sequence: TGTGCCAGCAGCTTAGACACCGACACTGAAGCTTTCTTT. Amino acids: CASSLDTDTEAFF. The chain recombines TRBV7-3 with TRBJ1-1; D is ambiguous. There are 13 residues in the CDR3. Germline CDR1 reads SGHTA; CDR2 reads FQGTGA. V dropped 2 bases and J dropped 3 bases, with 7 bases sitting between them.

This sequence joins TRBV18 and TRBJ2-4, with D perhaps matching TRBD2 (6 bases). The germline gives CDR1 KGHSH, CDR2 LQKENI. Trimming removed 3 bases at V and 7 bases at J, with 16 bases between. This CDR3 is built from 15 residues. For the CDR3, the DNA is TGTGCCAGCTCACCGTCCTCCGGGAGAGGGAACATTCAGTACTTC. It encodes CASSPSSGRGNIQYF.

This clone has only one observation. This chain links TRBV11-3 with TRBJ2-2, with 8 positions matching TRBD2. V lost 4 bases and J lost 5; bases outside the gene matches: 6. Germline V gene lookup returns CDR1 SGHNT and CDR2 YENEEA. The CDR3 length is 15 residues. The DNA of the CDR3 is TGTGCCAGCAGCTCAGCGGGGGCGGGTACCGGGGAGCTGTTTTTT. Translating gives CASSSAGAGTGELFF.

The gene calls are TRBV7-9 and TRBJ2-7; D may correspond to TRBD1 or TRBD2 (5 bases each). V gave up 6 bases and J gave up 0 bases, with 12 bases separating them. The germline CDR1 and CDR2 sequences are SEHNR and FQNEAQ (reference sequence). This CDR3 is 14 amino acids long. For the CDR3, the DNA is TGTGCCAGCAGTTTTGGGACGGACTCCTACGAGCAGTACGTC. As protein: CASSFGTDSYEQYV.

The rearrangement joins TRBV5-4 to TRBJ1-1; 9 nucleotides agree with TRBD1. After removal of 4 bases from V and 7 bases from J, the junction contained 8 bases not matched to a gene. CDR1 is SGHNT, CDR2 YYREEE, per germline (reference sequence). This CDR3 comprises 14 residues. CDR3 bases: TGTGCCAGCAGCAGGACAGGGGAACTAGGTGAAGCTTTCTTT. It yields the protein CASSRTGELGEAFF.

The chain joins TRBV7-2 to TRBJ2-4; 7 bases fit TRBD1. Trimming cost V 5 bases and J 3 bases; bases outside gene matches: 10. Germline V gene lookup returns CDR1 SGHTA and CDR2 FQGNSA. The CDR3 extends over 16 amino acids. Here the CDR3 reads CASSPPRGSSKNIQYF. The CDR3 nucleotides read TGTGCCAGCAGCCCGCCCAGGGGGTCAAGCAAAAACATTCAGTACTTC.

V is TRBV4-3 and J is TRBJ1-5; D might be TRBD1 (6 bases). Trimming stripped 3 bases from V and 7 bases from J, with 13 bases between. The CDR3 runs to 14 residues. CDR1 and CDR2 (germline): LGHNA, YSLEER. The CDR3 coding sequence is TGCGCCAGCAGCCAGAGACAGGCCGTACAGCCCCAGCATTTT. Protein: CASSQRQAVQPQHF.

The J gene is TRBJ1-2, the V gene TRBV7-2, with TRBD1 as a possible D gene (5 bases). V was cut by 3 bases and J by 4 bases, with 18 bases left in between. The CDR3 spans 16 residues. Germline CDR1 and CDR2: SGHTA and FQGNSA. The DNA for the CDR3 is TGTGCCAGCAGCTTCCGGGACGGCGGAGCAGTCTATGGCTACACCTTC. This translates into CASSFRDGGAVYGYTF.

The chain combines TRBV4-3 with TRBJ2-3, with 8 bases identical to TRBD2. Trimming took 1 base from V and 7 from J; bases not matched to a gene: 13. The CDR3 is 17 residues long. The germline V gene has CDR1 LGHNA and CDR2 YSLEER. The CDR3 DNA reads TGCGCCAGCAGCCAAGCGCCTCTGGGCGGGGGGATCTATACGCAGTATTTT. This codes for CASSQAPLGGGIYTQYF.

The chain is built from TRBV5-6 and TRBJ1-4; unclear D gene. The CDR3 contains 14 residues. V was cut by 3 bases and J by 3 bases, with 9 bases left in between. Per germline, CDR1 SGHDT and CDR2 YYEEEE. CDR3 coding DNA: TGTGCCAGCAGCTCCGGAAGGTCTAATGAAAAACTGTTTTTT. It translates to CASSSGRSNEKLFF.

This chain links TRBV5-1 with TRBJ2-1; 12 bases are a match to TRBD2. The J segment lost 4 bases and the V segment lost 4 bases, leaving 12 bases of the junction unmatched. The CDR3 contains 18 residues. Germline CDR1 is SGHRS and CDR2 is YFSETQ. The CDR3, as DNA: TGCGCCAGCAGCCCGTACCGGACTAGCGGGGACCTTTACAATGAGCAGTTCTTC. This codes for CASSPYRTSGDLYNEQFF.

The chain employs TRBV11-3 and TRBJ2-5, with D unclear. Germline V lookup: CDR1 SGHNT, CDR2 YENEEA. The CDR3 has 12 residues. Trimming stripped 5 bases from V and 4 bases from J, with 8 bases between. The CDR3 DNA reads as TGTGCCAGCAGCCAATTGGGAGAGACCCAGTACTTC. Translating gives CASSQLGETQYF.

V usage is TRBV18 and J usage is TRBJ2-5; no clear D. The length of the CDR3 is 13 residues. Germline loops: CDR1 KGHSH, CDR2 LQKENI. With 2 bases removed from V and 5 bases from J, the gap between germline ends came to 9 bases. The CDR3 DNA reads TGTGCCAGCTCACCATCGGGCAGGGAGACCCAGTACTTC. Amino acid sequence: CASSPSGRETQYF.

The genes are TRBV12-3 or TRBV12-4 and TRBJ1-1; D is unclear. Between the trimmed V and J ends, which lost 6 bases and 8 bases, there was a span of 13 bases. The CDR3 is 12 amino acids. The CDR3 sequence is CASSHSLAEAFF. For the CDR3, the DNA is TGTGCCAGCAGCCACTCTCTGGCCGAAGCTTTCTTT.

J is TRBJ1-4 and V is TRBV5-1, with D possibly matching TRBD1 (5 bases). Germline values: CDR1 SGHRS, CDR2 YFSETQ. This CDR3 is built from 13 residues. V was pared by 1 base and J by 7 bases, with 8 bases between. CDR3: CASSLRGSEKLFF. The CDR3 nucleotides are TGCGCCAGCAGCTTGAGGGGCAGTGAAAAACTGTTTTTT.

The rearrangement joins TRBV7-9 to TRBJ1-4; 7 nucleotides align to TRBD1. There are 14 residues in the CDR3. V dropped 5 bases and J dropped 7; count of bases not matched to a gene: 7. The germline V gene has CDR1 SEHNR and CDR2 FQNEAQ (reference sequence). The CDR3 coding sequence is TGTGCCAGCAGCACCACAGGGGCGACTGAAAAACTGTTTTTT. The encoded protein is CASSTTGATEKLFF.

The CDR3 coding sequence is TGTGCCAGCAGTGCATCCCGGGACTCCAATGAGCAGTTCTTC. Translating gives CASSASRDSNEQFF. V gene TRBV25-1 combines with J gene TRBJ2-1; maybe TRBD2 (6 bases). The V and J ends lost 4 bases and 6 bases respectively, with 13 bases between them. Germline V CDR1 and CDR2: MGHDK, SYGVNS. The CDR3 runs 14 residues. The full variable domain, in which reference TRBV25-1 and TRBJ2-1 provide the parts outside the CDR3, is EADIYQTPRYLVIGTGKKITLECSQTMGHDKMYWYQQDPGMELHLIHYSYGVNSTEKGDLSSESTVSRIRTEHFPLTLESARPSHTSQYLCASSASRDSNEQFFGPGTRLTVL.

V gene TRBV5-1 combines with J gene TRBJ2-3; D call uncertain. Germline CDR1 and CDR2: SGHRS and YFSETQ. The V gene lost 5 bases and the J gene lost 0 bases, with 10 bases spanning the gap. The CDR3 sequence is 14 residues long. The DNA for the CDR3 is TGCGCCAGCAGTCCGGAACTTAGCACAGATACGCAGTATTTT. Encoded protein: CASSPELSTDTQYF.